The 32 T cell receptor beta chains listed next were all sequenced from one sample in a study of blood T cell repertoires in COVID-19. The assay was immunoSEQ multiplex PCR, and TCRdb's table has in-frame clones only and misses some. The profile shows approximately 100,000 clones, 70% to 90% of them singletons. The specimen sequenced was PBMCs or T cells enriched from blood (not recorded which). These receptors originate from a woman aged 50 to 60 who had recovered from COVID-19.

The chain combines TRBV18 with TRBJ1-5, with 8 bases lining up with TRBD1. V lost 2 bases, J lost 5 bases, and 8 bases stayed unmatched. This CDR3 is 16 amino acids long. CDR1 and CDR2 (germline): KGHSH, LQKENI. CDR3 amino acids: CASSPSLQGADQPQHF. CDR3 DNA sequence: TGTGCCAGCTCACCAAGTCTGCAGGGGGCCGATCAGCCCCAGCATTTT.

The chain joins TRBV5-1 to TRBJ1-1, with 9 bases matching TRBD1. Germline CDR1 SGHRS, CDR2 YFSETQ. This CDR3 contains 19 residues. V shed 3 bases, J shed 1 base, and the junction held 16 bases outside the gene matches. CDR3 amino acids: CASSWTIYRGRTENTEAFF. CDR3 nucleotides: TGCGCCAGCAGCTGGACAATATACAGGGGGCGAACTGAGAACACTGAAGCTTTCTTT.

The chain couples TRBV12-3 or TRBV12-4 to TRBJ2-5; possibly TRBD1 for D (6 bases). This CDR3 region has 12 residues. The V end lost 4 bases, the J end lost 5 bases, and 8 bases lay between the germline ends. As DNA, the CDR3 is TGTGCCAGCAGTTCCACAGGGGAGACCCAGTACTTC. Its translation is CASSSTGETQYF.

The V call is TRBV15, the J call TRBJ2-7; D is perhaps TRBD1 (6 bases). The CDR3 is 15 residues long. Trimming pared 0 bases from V and 2 bases from J, leaving 11 bases between. Germline CDR1 is LNHNV and CDR2 is YYDKDF (reference sequence). CDR3 nucleotide sequence: TGTGCCACCAGCAGAGATCAGGGGCGGGCCTACGAGCAGTACTTC. It yields the protein CATSRDQGRAYEQYF.

The chain couples TRBV27 to TRBJ2-7; maybe TRBD2 (5 bases). The CDR3 is 13 amino acids. The V and J ends lost 3 bases and 3 bases respectively, with 9 bases between them. In germline, CDR1 is MNHEY, CDR2 SMNVEV (reference sequence). CDR3: CASSFRGSYEQYF. CDR3 coding DNA: TGTGCCAGCAGTTTCCGGGGTAGCTACGAGCAGTACTTC.

This clone was recorded only once. V and J are TRBV2 and TRBJ1-3, with a tentative D call TRBD1 (6 bases). This CDR3 has 14 amino acids. The germline V gene encodes CDR1 SNHLY and CDR2 FYNNEI. V lost 3 bases and J 4 bases, leaving 10 bases between the germline ends. The CDR3, as DNA: TGTGCCAGCAGTGATTCCAGGGGAGGAAACACCATATATTTT. Translated, it gives CASSDSRGGNTIYF.

The chain uses TRBV19 and TRBJ1-2, with TRBD1 as a possible D gene (6 bases). The CDR3 sequence is 12 residues long. With 6 bases removed from V and 7 bases from J, the gap between germline ends came to 12 bases. Looked up from germline, CDR1 is LNHDA and CDR2 is SQIVND (reference sequence). The CDR3 nucleotides read TGTGCCAGTAGAACAGGGATCGGTGGCTACACCTTC. It yields the protein CASRTGIGGYTF.

This chain joins TRBV7-2 and TRBJ1-5, with 8 bases lining up with TRBD1. V dropped 5 bases and J dropped 2; count of bases not matched to a gene: 5. The CDR3 sequence is 15 residues long. The germline CDR1 and CDR2 sequences are SGHTA and FQGNSA. CDR3 sequence reads: CASSADRAGNQPQHF. The CDR3 bases are TGTGCCAGCAGCGCGGACAGGGCAGGCAATCAGCCCCAGCATTTT.

V and J are TRBV3-1 (or the pseudogene TRBV3-2) and TRBJ2-5, with a weak D call TRBD1 (6 bases). This CDR3 has 13 amino acids. V shed 4 bases and J shed 7 bases, with 13 bases lying between them. Germline CDR1 is LGHDT and CDR2 is YNNKEL (reference sequence). CDR3: CASSLEGVGTQYF. The CDR3 DNA reads TGTGCCAGCAGCCTCGAGGGGGTGGGGACCCAGTACTTC.

The V call is TRBV27, the J call TRBJ2-1, with a possible D match to TRBD1 (6 bases). There are 14 residues in the CDR3. CDR1 and CDR2 from the germline V gene are MNHEY and SMNVEV (reference sequence). V lost 6 bases to trimming and J lost 6 bases, with 15 bases between them. As DNA, the CDR3 is TGTGCCAGCAGGCCGGGGACAACGGGCAATGAGCAGTTCTTC. Translating gives CASRPGTTGNEQFF.

The chain combines TRBV9 with TRBJ2-1; 7 nucleotides line up with TRBD1. The CDR3 runs to 15 residues. Germline V gene sequence: CDR1 SGDLS, CDR2 YYNGEE. The trim removed 4 bases at V and 2 bases at J, leaving 6 bases unmatched. The CDR3 is CASSKGQQTYNEQFF. CDR3 sequence (DNA): TGTGCCAGCAGCAAGGGACAGCAGACCTACAATGAGCAGTTCTTC.

This sequence joins TRBV7-3 and TRBJ2-2, with 9 nucleotides matching TRBD1. CDR3 size: 18 residues. From germline, CDR1 is SGHTA and CDR2 FQGTGA. The V gene end was trimmed by 4 bases and the J gene end by 5 bases; junction bases not matched to a gene: 14. The CDR3 is CASSSRAWGTGKTGELFF. Here the CDR3 DNA reads TGTGCCAGCAGCTCAAGGGCCTGGGGGACAGGGAAGACCGGGGAGCTGTTTTTT.

The chain carries TRBV27 and TRBJ2-7, with 7 bases matching TRBD1. The V segment lost 6 bases and the J segment 6 bases; nucleotides outside the gene matches: 5. CDR3 length: 12 amino acids. Germline lookup yields CDR1 MNHEY and CDR2 SMNVEV (reference sequence). The CDR3 protein is CASRTGLSEQYF. In DNA, the CDR3 is TGTGCCAGCAGGACAGGGCTAAGCGAGCAGTACTTC.

The chain recombines TRBV20-1 with TRBJ1-2; 10 bases line up with TRBD1. CDR1 is DFQATT, CDR2 SNEGSKA, per germline (reference sequence). Losses at the gene ends were 3 bases for V and 4 bases for J; bases not matched to a gene: 8. The CDR3 is 15 amino acids. The CDR3 coding sequence is TGCAGTGCTAGTGAGAGGGGACAGGGGATCTATGGCTACACCTTC. Translation gives CSASERGQGIYGYTF.

The chain links TRBV3-1 (or the pseudogene TRBV3-2) to TRBJ2-7, with D tentatively TRBD2 (6 bases). The germline V gene encodes CDR1 LGHDT and CDR2 YNNKEL (reference sequence). This CDR3 has 16 amino acids. The V end lost 1 base, the J end lost 3 bases, and 16 bases lay between the germline ends. CDR3 nucleotide sequence: TGTGCCAGCAGCCAAGGGGGCGCTCGCGGGGTCTACGAGCAGTACTTC. It is translated as CASSQGGARGVYEQYF.

The chain carries TRBV28 and TRBJ2-6; 7 nucleotides align to TRBD1. Per the germline V gene, CDR1 is MDHEN and CDR2 is SYDVKM. This CDR3 is 16 amino acids long. V lost 8 bases to trimming and J lost 2 bases; unmatched junction nucleotides: 9. The CDR3 DNA follows: TGTGCCAGCGCCATAACAGGGGCAGCTGGGGCCAACGTCCTGACTTTC. Translation gives CASAITGAAGANVLTF.

This chain joins TRBV6-5 and TRBJ2-1; TRBD1 agrees at 9 bases. The ends lost 6 bases at V and 1 base at J; junction bases unmatched: 4. The CDR3 runs to 15 residues. CDR1 and CDR2 (germline): MNHEY, SVGAGI. The CDR3: CASSQDRGSYNEQFF. CDR3 bases: TGTGCCAGCAGCCAGGACAGGGGTTCCTACAATGAGCAGTTCTTC.

The chain is built from TRBV5-1 and TRBJ2-3; TRBD1 matches 8 bases. The CDR3 sequence is 14 residues long. V shed 3 bases, J shed 2 bases, and the junction held 2 bases outside the gene matches. Germline CDR1 SGHRS, CDR2 YFSETQ. In DNA form, the CDR3 reads TGCGCCAGCAGCTGGGGACAGGACACAGATACGCAGTATTTT. As protein: CASSWGQDTDTQYF.

This chain joins TRBV7-8 and TRBJ1-1; D unresolved. Trimming removed 5 bases at V and 6 bases at J, with 7 bases between. CDR1 and CDR2 from the germline V gene are SGHVS and FQNEAQ. The CDR3 runs 11 residues. The chain's CDR3 is CASSPLSEAFF. As DNA, the CDR3 is TGTGCCAGCAGCCCTTTGTCTGAAGCTTTCTTT.

The V and J genes are TRBV28 and TRBJ2-2; D not certain. CDR3 length: 16 residues. CDR1 is MDHEN, CDR2 SYDVKM, per germline. V lost 3 bases, J lost 5 bases, and 16 bases lay in between. CDR3 sequence reads: CASSLRQLSRTGELFF. CDR3 bases: TGTGCCAGCAGTTTGAGGCAGCTTAGCCGGACCGGGGAGCTGTTTTTT.

The rearrangement links TRBV4-2 to TRBJ2-3; TRBD2 agrees at 9 bases. J gave up 2 bases and V 4 bases, and 10 bases lay outside the gene matches. Germline V gene sequence: CDR1 LGHNA, CDR2 YNFKEQ. The CDR3 length is 17 residues. CDR3 bases: TGTGCCAGCAGCCTAAGTGTGGCTAGCGGGGCCACAGATACGCAGTATTTT. Translated, it gives CASSLSVASGATDTQYF.

The chain employs TRBV29-1 and TRBJ2-5, with TRBD1 identical over 7 bases. CDR1 SQVTM and CDR2 ANQGSEA come from the germline V gene. With 4 bases clipped from V and 2 bases from J, the junction kept 4 bases outside the gene matches. The CDR3 contains 13 residues. As DNA, the CDR3 is TGCAGCGTTGTCCCGGGACAGCAAGAGACCCAGTACTTC. This gives the protein CSVVPGQQETQYF.

The chain uses TRBV28 and TRBJ2-4, with 7 bases lining up with TRBD2. Unmatched junction bases numbered 3, after V lost 4 bases and J lost 0 bases. This CDR3 has 15 residues. CDR1 is MDHEN, CDR2 SYDVKM, per germline. The CDR3 bases are TGTGCCAGCAGTTCGACTAGCAAAGCCAAAAACATTCAGTACTTC. Translating gives CASSSTSKAKNIQYF. The full variable domain, rest sourced from reference TRBV28 and TRBJ2-4, is DVKVTQSSRYLVKRTGEKVFLECVQDMDHENMFWYRQDPGLGLRLIYFSYDVKMKEKGDIPEGYSVSREKKERFSLILESASTNQTSMYLCASSSTSKAKNIQYFGAGTRLSVL.

V and J are TRBV3-1 (or the pseudogene TRBV3-2) and TRBJ1-1, with a possible D match to TRBD1 (5 bases). Trimming took off 4 bases at V and 4 bases at J, with 13 bases between the two ends. The germline V gene encodes CDR1 LGHDT and CDR2 YNNKEL (reference sequence). The CDR3 runs to 14 residues. CDR3 region: CASSRTTVSTEAFF. CDR3 bases: TGTGCCAGCAGCCGAACGACAGTTTCCACTGAAGCTTTCTTT.

The chain's CDR3 is CAWSVLLAGGPGTDTQYF. As DNA, the CDR3 is TGTGCCTGGAGTGTCCTGCTAGCGGGGGGCCCTGGGACAGATACGCAGTATTTT. The V and J genes are TRBV30 and TRBJ2-3; 11 nucleotides match TRBD2. The germline V gene encodes CDR1 GTSNPN and CDR2 SVGIG (reference sequence). Trimming at V came to 0 bases and at J to 3 bases, leaving 11 bases not matched to a gene. This CDR3 has 18 amino acids. The full variable domain, rest sourced from reference TRBV30 and TRBJ2-3, is SQTIHQWPATLVQPVGSPLSLECTVEGTSNPNLYWYRQAAGRGLQLLFYSVGIGQISSEVPQNLSASRPQDRQFILSSKKLLLSDSGFYLCAWSVLLAGGPGTDTQYFGPGTRLTVL.

This chain links TRBV6-5 with TRBJ2-5; possible D gene TRBD2, 7 bases. V lost 0 bases and J 5 bases, leaving 16 bases between the germline ends. Germline V gives CDR1 MNHEY, CDR2 SVGAGI. This CDR3 is built from 16 residues. CDR3 protein: CASSYSRGGPSETQYF. The DNA for the CDR3 is TGTGCCAGCAGTTACTCGAGGGGGGGGCCCTCGGAGACCCAGTACTTC.

The gene calls are TRBV15 and TRBJ1-3; a weak D match, TRBD1 (6 bases). Germline CDR1 and CDR2: LNHNV and YYDKDF (reference sequence). The CDR3 has 16 residues. The V end was cut by 3 bases, the J end by 1 base, with 13 bases between. CDR3 region: CATSRRQAPSGNTIYF. Here the CDR3 DNA reads TGTGCCACCAGCAGGAGACAGGCTCCATCTGGAAACACCATATATTTT.

The rearrangement joins TRBV4-1 to TRBJ2-1; no clear D gene. The CDR3 length is 13 residues. Germline values: CDR1 MGHRA, CDR2 YSYEKL. V dropped 1 base and J dropped 7 bases, with 8 bases sitting between them. CDR3 in DNA: TGCGCCAGCAGCCAAGGGGCTTTGAATGAGCAGTTCTTC. Protein product: CASSQGALNEQFF.

The rearrangement links TRBV28 to TRBJ2-3; a weak D match, TRBD2 (6 bases). CDR1 and CDR2 from the germline V gene are MDHEN and SYDVKM. Trimming pared 2 bases from V and 0 bases from J, leaving 9 bases between. The CDR3 runs 15 residues. This CDR3 is CASSLGGASTDTQYF. In DNA, the CDR3 is TGTGCCAGCAGTTTAGGCGGGGCTAGCACAGATACGCAGTATTTT. Based on the CDR3 plus reference TRBV28 and TRBJ2-3, the full variable domain is DVKVTQSSRYLVKRTGEKVFLECVQDMDHENMFWYRQDPGLGLRLIYFSYDVKMKEKGDIPEGYSVSREKKERFSLILESASTNQTSMYLCASSLGGASTDTQYFGPGTRLTVL.

The V call is TRBV19, the J call TRBJ2-1; 10 positions agree with TRBD2. The V gene end was trimmed by 6 bases and the J gene end by 6 bases; junction bases not matched to a gene: 8. CDR3 length: 15 residues. In germline, CDR1 is LNHDA, CDR2 SQIVND (reference sequence). DNA for the CDR3: TGTGCCAGTAGATCTAGCGGGAGCCCTCTCAATGAGCAGTTCTTC. It translates to CASRSSGSPLNEQFF.

The chain carries TRBV5-4 and TRBJ2-7, with 9 nucleotides matching TRBD2. The CDR3 spans 15 residues. Per germline, CDR1 SGHNT and CDR2 YYREEE (reference sequence). V dropped 3 bases and J dropped 4; count of bases not matched to a gene: 8. The CDR3 DNA sequence: TGTGCCAGCAGCTCTGGGACTAGCTTTGGGTACGAGCAGTACTTC. It translates to CASSSGTSFGYEQYF.

The V gene is TRBV6-6, the J gene TRBJ1-1; perhaps TRBD1 as D (5 bases). The germline CDR1 and CDR2 sequences are MNHNY and SVGAGI (reference sequence). V shed 5 bases and J shed 6 bases, with 10 bases lying between them. This CDR3 contains 12 residues. CDR3 sequence (DNA): TGTGCCAGCAGTGACCCCAGGGCTGAAGCTTTCTTT. Translation: CASSDPRAEAFF.